This TCR beta chain is from a study of breast tumors, draining lymph nodes, adjacent tissues. From germline, CDR1 is SQVTM and CDR2 ANQGSEA. This CDR3 is built from 14 residues. The V end was cut by 6 bases, the J end by 2 bases, with 15 bases between. Study results and caveats: Data only fit, rather than demonstrated, lymph node origin of most tumor T cells. Tumor TCR diversity was below lymph nodes but above nontumor tissue.

The lymph nodes were axillary draining lymph nodes from breast cancer patients. This clonotype has at least ten counts. The antigen is unknown. TCRdb ran MiXCR on the multiplex PCR reads and lists one entry per CDR3 protein. Here the sample spans 100,000 to 150,000 distinct CDR3 sequences, around 24% being singletons. Material for sequencing was axillary lymph node tissue. The receptor was derived from a female donor with breast cancer. Some clones in this sample may be carry-over from other donors' samples. The chain recombines TRBV29-1 with TRBJ2-3; possibly TRBD1 or TRBD2 for D (5 bases each). In DNA form, the CDR3 reads TGCAGCGTGATTGGGACGCTGGACACAGATACGCAGTATTTT. It codes for CSVIGTLDTDTQYF.